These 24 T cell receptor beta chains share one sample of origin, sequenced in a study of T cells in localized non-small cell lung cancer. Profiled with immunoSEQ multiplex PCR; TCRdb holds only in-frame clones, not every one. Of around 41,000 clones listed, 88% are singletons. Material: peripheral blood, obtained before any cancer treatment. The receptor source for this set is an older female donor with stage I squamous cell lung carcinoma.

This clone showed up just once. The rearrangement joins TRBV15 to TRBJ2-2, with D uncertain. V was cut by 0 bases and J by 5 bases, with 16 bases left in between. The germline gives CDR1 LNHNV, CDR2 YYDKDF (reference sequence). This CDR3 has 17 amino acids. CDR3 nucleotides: TGTGCCACCAGCAGAGATATTGCCAGGTCACGGACCGGGGAGCTGTTTTTT. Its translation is CATSRDIARSRTGELFF.

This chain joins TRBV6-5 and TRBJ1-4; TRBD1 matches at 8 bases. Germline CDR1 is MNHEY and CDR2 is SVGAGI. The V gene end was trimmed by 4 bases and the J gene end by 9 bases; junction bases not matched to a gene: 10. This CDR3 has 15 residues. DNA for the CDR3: TGTGCCAGCAGTTCAGCGACAGGGGTCCGTCAAAAACTGTTTTTT. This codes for CASSSATGVRQKLFF.

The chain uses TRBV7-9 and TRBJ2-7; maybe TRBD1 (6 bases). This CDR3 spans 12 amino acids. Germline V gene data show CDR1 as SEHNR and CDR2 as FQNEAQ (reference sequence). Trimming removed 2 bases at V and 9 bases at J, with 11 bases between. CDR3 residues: CASSLQGLGQYF. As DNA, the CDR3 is TGTGCCAGCAGCTTACAGGGGTTAGGGCAGTACTTC.

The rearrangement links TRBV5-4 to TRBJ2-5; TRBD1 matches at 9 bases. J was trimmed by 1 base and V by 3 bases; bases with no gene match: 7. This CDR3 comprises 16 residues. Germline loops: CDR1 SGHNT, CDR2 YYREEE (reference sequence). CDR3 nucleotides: TGTGCCAGCAGCTCCCCCCCGGACAGGGGCCAAGAGACCCAGTACTTC. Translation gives CASSSPPDRGQETQYF.

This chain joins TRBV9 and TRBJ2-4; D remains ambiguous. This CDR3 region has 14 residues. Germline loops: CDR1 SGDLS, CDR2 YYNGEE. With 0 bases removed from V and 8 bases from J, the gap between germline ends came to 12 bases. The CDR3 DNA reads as TGTGCCAGCAGCGTAGACCCATACGCGGACATTCAGTACTTC. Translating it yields CASSVDPYADIQYF.

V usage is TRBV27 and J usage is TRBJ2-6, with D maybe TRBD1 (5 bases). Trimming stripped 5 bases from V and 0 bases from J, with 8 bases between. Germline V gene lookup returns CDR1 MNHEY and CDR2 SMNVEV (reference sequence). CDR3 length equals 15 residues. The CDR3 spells CASSPGHSGANVLTF. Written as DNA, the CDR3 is TGTGCCAGCAGTCCAGGGCACTCTGGGGCCAACGTCCTGACTTTC.

The CDR3 protein is CASGLVPRGLRLAGSSYNEQFF. CDR3 nucleotide sequence: TGTGCTAGTGGTTTGGTCCCCCGGGGGCTAAGACTAGCGGGTAGCTCCTACAATGAGCAGTTCTTC. This chain links TRBV12-5 with TRBJ2-1; TRBD2 aligns across 10 bases. V shed 0 bases, J shed 0 bases, and the junction held 17 bases outside the gene matches. Germline V lookup: CDR1 LGHNT, CDR2 FRNRAP. The CDR3 has 22 residues.

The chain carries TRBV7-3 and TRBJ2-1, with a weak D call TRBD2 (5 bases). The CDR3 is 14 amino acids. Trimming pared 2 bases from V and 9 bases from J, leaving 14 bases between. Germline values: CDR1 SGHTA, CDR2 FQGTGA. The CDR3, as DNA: TGTGCCAGCAGCTTATCGGCCGGGAAGGTTGAGCAGTTCTTC. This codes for CASSLSAGKVEQFF.

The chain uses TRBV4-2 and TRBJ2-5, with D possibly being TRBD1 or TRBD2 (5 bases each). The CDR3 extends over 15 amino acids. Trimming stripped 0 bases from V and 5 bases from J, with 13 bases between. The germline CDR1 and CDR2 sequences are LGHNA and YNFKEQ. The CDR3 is CASSQDGTRAETQYF. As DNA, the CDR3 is TGTGCCAGCAGCCAAGACGGGACCCGGGCGGAGACCCAGTACTTC.

The CDR3 region is CASAVTGSNQPQHF. CDR3 in DNA: TGTGCCAGCGCTGTGACGGGGAGCAATCAGCCCCAGCATTTT. The rearrangement uses TRBV27 and TRBJ1-5; D is ambiguous. Trimming pared 8 bases from V and 1 base from J, leaving 12 bases between. CDR1 is MNHEY and CDR2 is SMNVEV in the germline V gene (reference sequence). The CDR3 covers 14 residues.

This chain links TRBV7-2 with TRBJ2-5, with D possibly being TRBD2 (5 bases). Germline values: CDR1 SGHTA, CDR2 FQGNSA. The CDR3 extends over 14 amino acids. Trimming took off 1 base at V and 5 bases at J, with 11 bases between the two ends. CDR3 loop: CASSLGGRRETQYF. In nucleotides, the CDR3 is TGTGCCAGCAGCTTAGGCGGGCGACGGGAGACCCAGTACTTC.

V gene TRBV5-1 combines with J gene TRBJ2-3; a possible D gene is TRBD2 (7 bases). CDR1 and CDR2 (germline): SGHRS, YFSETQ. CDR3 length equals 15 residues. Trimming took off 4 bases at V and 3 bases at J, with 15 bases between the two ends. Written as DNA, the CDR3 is TGCGCCAGCAGCCCTGGGGGGGCTGTTACAGATACGCAGTATTTT. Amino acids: CASSPGGAVTDTQYF.

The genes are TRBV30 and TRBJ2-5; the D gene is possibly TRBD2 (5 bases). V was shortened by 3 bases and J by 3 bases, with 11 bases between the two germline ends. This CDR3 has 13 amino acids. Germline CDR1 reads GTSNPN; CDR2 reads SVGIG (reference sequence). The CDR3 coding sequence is TGTGCCTGGAGCGGGTACGGGAAAGAGACCCAGTACTTC. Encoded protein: CAWSGYGKETQYF.

The CDR3 sequence is CASSQGRATNYGYTF. CDR3 sequence (DNA): TGCGCCAGCAGCCAAGGCCGGGCAACTAACTATGGCTACACCTTC. The chain carries TRBV4-3 and TRBJ1-2, with D unclear. V lost 1 base and J lost 0, with 9 bases in between. Germline CDR1 is LGHNA and CDR2 is YSLEER. The CDR3 is 15 residues long.

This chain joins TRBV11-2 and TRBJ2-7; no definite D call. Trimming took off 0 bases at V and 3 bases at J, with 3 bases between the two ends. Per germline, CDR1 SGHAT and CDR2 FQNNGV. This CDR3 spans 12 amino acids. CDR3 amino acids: CASSLEGYEQYF. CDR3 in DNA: TGTGCCAGCAGCTTAGAAGGCTACGAGCAGTACTTC.

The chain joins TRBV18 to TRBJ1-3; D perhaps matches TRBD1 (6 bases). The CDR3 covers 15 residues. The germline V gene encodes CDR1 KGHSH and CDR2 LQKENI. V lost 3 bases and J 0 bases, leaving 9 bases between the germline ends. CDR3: CASSPRTASGNTIYF. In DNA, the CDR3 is TGTGCCAGCTCACCTAGGACAGCCTCTGGAAACACCATATATTTT.

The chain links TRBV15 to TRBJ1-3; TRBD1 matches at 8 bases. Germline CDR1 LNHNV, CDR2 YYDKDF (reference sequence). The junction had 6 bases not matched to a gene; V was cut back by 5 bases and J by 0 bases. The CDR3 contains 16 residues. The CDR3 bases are TGTGCCACCAGCGCCGGGACAGGTTTCTCTGGAAACACCATATATTTT. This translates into CATSAGTGFSGNTIYF.

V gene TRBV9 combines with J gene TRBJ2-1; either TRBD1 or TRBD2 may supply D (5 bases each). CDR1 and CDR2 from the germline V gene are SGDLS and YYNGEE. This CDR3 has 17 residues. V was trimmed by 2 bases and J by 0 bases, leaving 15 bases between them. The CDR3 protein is CASSVLGAASSYNEQFF. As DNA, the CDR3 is TGTGCCAGCAGCGTCCTCGGGGCGGCTAGCTCCTACAATGAGCAGTTCTTC. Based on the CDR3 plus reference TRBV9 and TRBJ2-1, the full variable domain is DSGVTQTPKHLITATGQRVTLRCSPRSGDLSVYWYQQSLDQGLQFLIQYYNGEERAKGNILERFSAQQFPDLHSELNLSSLELGDSALYFCASSVLGAASSYNEQFFGPGTRLTVL.

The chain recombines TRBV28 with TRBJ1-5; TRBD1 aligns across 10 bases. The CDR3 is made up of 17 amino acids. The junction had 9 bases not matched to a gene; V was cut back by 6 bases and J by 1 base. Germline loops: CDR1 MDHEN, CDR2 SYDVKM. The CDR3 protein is CASRDSTGGQSNQPQHF. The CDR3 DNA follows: TGTGCCAGCAGAGACTCGACAGGGGGCCAGAGCAATCAGCCCCAGCATTTT.

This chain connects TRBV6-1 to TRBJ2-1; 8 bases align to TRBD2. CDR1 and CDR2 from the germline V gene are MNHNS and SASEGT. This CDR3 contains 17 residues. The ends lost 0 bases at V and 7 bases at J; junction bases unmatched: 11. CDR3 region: CASSEASVAGGGNEQFF. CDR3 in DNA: TGTGCCAGCAGTGAAGCGTCCGTGGCGGGAGGTGGAAATGAGCAGTTCTTC.

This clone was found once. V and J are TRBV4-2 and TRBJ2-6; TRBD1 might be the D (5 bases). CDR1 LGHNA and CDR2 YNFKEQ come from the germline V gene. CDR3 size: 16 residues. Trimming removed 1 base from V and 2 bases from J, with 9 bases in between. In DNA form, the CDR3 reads TGTGCCAGCAGCCAAGTACAGGTCGCTGGGGCCAACGTCCTGACTTTC. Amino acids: CASSQVQVAGANVLTF.

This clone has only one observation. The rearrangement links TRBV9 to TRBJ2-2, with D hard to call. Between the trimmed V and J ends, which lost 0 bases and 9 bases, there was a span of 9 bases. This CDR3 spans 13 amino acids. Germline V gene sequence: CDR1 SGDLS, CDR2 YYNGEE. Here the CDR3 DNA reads TGTGCCAGCAGCGTAGATCAGGCCCGGGAGCTGTTTTTT. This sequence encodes CASSVDQARELFF.

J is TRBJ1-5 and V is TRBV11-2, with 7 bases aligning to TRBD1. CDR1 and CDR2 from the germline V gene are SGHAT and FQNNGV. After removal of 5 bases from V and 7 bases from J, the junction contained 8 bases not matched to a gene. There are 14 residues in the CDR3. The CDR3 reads CASSLRTGGQPQHF. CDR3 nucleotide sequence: TGTGCCAGCAGCCTGAGGACAGGTGGACAGCCCCAGCATTTT.

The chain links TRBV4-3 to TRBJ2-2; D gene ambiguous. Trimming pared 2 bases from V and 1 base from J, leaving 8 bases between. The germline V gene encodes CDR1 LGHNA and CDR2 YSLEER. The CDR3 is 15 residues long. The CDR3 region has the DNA TGCGCCAGCAGCCAACTCGCTGGGAACACCGGGGAGCTGTTTTTT. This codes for CASSQLAGNTGELFF.